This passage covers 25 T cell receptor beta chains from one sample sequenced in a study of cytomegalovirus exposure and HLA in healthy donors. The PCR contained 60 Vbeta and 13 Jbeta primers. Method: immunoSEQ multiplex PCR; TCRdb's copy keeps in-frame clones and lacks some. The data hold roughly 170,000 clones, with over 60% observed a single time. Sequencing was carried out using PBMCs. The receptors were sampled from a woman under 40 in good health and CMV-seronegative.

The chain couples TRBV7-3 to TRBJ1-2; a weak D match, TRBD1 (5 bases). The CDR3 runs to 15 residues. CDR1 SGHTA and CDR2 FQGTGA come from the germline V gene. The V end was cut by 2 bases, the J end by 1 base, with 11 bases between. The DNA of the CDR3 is TGTGCCAGCAGCTTACCAAGGGGAAATAACTATGGCTACACCTTC. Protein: CASSLPRGNNYGYTF.

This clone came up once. CDR3 bases: TGTGCCAGCAGTTCGGGACTAGCGGGAGCGGCCCCATACGAGCAGTACTTC. Its protein is CASSSGLAGAAPYEQYF. This chain joins TRBV28 and TRBJ2-7; 14 nucleotides agree with TRBD2. The germline gives CDR1 MDHEN, CDR2 SYDVKM. V dropped 4 bases and J dropped 4; count of bases not matched to a gene: 9. The CDR3 has 17 residues.

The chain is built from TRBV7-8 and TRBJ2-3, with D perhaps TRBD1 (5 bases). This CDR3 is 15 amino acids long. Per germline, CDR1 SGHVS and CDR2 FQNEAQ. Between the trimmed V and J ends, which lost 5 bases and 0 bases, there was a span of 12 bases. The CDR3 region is CASSQITGSTDTQYF. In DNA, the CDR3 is TGTGCCAGCAGCCAAATCACAGGCAGCACAGATACGCAGTATTTT.

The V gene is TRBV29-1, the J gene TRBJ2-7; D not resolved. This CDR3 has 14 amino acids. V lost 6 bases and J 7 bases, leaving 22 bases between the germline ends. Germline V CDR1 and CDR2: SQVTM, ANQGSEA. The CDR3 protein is CSVAILTPPGEQYF. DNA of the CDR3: TGCAGCGTCGCGATATTGACACCCCCCGGAGAGCAGTACTTC.

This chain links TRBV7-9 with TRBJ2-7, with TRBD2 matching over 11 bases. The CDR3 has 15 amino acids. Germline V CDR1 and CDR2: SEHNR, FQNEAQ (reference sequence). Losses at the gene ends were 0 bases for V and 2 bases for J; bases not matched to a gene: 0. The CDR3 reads CASSLAGLAAYEQYF. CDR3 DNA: TGTGCCAGCAGCTTAGCGGGACTAGCGGCCTACGAGCAGTACTTC.

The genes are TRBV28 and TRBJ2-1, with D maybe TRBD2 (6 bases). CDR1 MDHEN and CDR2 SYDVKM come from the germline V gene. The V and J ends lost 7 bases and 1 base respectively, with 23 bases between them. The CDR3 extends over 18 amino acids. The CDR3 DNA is TGTGCCAGCAACTCTTACCGCCCGGGAGTCAAATCCTACAATGAGCAGTTCTTC. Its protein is CASNSYRPGVKSYNEQFF.

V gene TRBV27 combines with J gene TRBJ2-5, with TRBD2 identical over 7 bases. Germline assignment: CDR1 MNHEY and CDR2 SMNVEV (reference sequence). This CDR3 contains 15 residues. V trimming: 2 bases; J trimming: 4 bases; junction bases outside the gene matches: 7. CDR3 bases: TGTGCCAGCAGTTTAGGGAGGGCCTTAAGAGAGACCCAGTACTTC. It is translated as CASSLGRALRETQYF.

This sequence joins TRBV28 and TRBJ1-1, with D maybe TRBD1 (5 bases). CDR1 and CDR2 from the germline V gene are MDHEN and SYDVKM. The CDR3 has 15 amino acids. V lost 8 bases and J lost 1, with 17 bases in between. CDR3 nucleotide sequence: TGTGCCAGCCTCCCTTGGCAGGGCCCGAACACTGAAGCTTTCTTT. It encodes CASLPWQGPNTEAFF.

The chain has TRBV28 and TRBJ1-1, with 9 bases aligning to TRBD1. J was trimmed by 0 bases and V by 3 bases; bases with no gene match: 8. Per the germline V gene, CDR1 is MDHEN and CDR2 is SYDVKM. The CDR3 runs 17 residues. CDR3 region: CASSFSNRGPLNTEAFF. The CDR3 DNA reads TGTGCCAGCAGTTTCTCGAACAGGGGGCCCTTGAACACTGAAGCTTTCTTT. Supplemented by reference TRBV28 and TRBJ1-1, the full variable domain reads DVKVTQSSRYLVKRTGEKVFLECVQDMDHENMFWYRQDPGLGLRLIYFSYDVKMKEKGDIPEGYSVSREKKERFSLILESASTNQTSMYLCASSFSNRGPLNTEAFFGQGTRLTVV.

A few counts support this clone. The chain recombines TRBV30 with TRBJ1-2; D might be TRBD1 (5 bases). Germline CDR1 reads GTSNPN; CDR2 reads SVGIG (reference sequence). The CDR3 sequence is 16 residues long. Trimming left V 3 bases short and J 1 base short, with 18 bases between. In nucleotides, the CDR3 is TGTGCCTGGAGCGGACATATGCATCCCATTAACTATGGCTACACCTTC. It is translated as CAWSGHMHPINYGYTF.

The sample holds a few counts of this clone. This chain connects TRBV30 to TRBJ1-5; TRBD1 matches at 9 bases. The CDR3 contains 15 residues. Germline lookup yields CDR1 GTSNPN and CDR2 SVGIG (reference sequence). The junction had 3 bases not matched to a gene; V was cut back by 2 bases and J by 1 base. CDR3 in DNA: TGTGCCTGGAGTAAGGGGACAGGGAGCAATCAGCCCCAGCATTTT. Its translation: CAWSKGTGSNQPQHF.

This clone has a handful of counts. For the CDR3, the DNA is TGTGCCTATTCGGCAGGGGACGAGCAGTACTTC. Translated: CAYSAGDEQYF. This rearrangement joins TRBV10-3 to TRBJ2-7; D might be TRBD1 (6 bases). The germline V gene has CDR1 ENHRY and CDR2 SYGVKD. The ends were cut back, 11 bases at V and 5 bases at J, with 13 bases in the middle. This CDR3 comprises 11 residues.

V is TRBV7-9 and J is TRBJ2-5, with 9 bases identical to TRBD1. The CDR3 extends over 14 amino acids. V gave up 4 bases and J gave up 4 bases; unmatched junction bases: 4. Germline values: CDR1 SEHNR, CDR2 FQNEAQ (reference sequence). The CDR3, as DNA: TGTGCCAGCAGCTCTTACAGGGGGCGAGAGACCCAGTACTTC. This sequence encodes CASSSYRGRETQYF.

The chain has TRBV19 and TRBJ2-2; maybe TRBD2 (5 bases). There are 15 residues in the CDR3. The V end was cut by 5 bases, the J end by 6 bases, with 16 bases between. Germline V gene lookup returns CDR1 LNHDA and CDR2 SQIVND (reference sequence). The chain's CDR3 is CASSPSPGWAGELFF. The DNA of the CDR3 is TGTGCCAGTAGTCCCTCCCCGGGGTGGGCCGGGGAGCTGTTTTTT.

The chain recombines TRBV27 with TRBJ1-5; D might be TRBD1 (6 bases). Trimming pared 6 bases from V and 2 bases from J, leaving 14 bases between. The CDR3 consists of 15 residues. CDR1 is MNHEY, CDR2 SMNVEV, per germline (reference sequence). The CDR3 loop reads CASSTTGIGNQPQHF. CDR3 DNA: TGTGCCAGCAGCACAACAGGGATCGGCAATCAGCCCCAGCATTTT.

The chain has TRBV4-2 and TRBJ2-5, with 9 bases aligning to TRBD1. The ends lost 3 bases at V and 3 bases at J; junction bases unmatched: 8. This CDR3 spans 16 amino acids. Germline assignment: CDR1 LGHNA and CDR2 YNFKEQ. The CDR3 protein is CASSQTGQGREETQYF. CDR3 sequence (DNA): TGTGCCAGCAGCCAGACCGGACAGGGGCGTGAAGAGACCCAGTACTTC.

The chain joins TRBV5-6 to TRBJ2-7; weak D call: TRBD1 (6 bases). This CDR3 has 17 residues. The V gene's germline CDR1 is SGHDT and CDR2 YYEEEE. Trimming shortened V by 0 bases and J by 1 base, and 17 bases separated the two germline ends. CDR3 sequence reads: CASSLAGLTGGSYEQYF. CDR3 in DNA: TGTGCCAGCAGCTTGGCGGGCCTGACAGGAGGTTCCTACGAGCAGTACTTC.

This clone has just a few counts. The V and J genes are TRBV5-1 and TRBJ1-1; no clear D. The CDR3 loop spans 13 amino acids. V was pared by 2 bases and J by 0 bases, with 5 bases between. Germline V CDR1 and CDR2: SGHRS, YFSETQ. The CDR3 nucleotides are TGCGCCAGCAGCTTCACGGTGAACACTGAAGCTTTCTTT. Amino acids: CASSFTVNTEAFF.

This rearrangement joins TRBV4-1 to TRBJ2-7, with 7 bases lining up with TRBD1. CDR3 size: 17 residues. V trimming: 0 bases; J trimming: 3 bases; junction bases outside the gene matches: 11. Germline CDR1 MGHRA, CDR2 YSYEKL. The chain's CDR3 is CASSQDPPTGFYYEQYF. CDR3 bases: TGCGCCAGCAGCCAAGATCCCCCGACAGGGTTTTACTACGAGCAGTACTTC.

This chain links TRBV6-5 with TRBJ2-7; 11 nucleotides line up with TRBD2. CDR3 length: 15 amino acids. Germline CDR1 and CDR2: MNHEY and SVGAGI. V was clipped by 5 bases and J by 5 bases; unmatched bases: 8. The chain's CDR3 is CASSPTLAGVHEQYF. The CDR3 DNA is TGTGCCAGCAGTCCCACACTAGCGGGAGTCCACGAGCAGTACTTC.

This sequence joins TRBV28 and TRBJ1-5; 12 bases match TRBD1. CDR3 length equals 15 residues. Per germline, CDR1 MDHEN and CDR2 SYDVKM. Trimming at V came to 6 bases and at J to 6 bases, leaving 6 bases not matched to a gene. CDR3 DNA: TGTGCCAGCAGCTTGGGACAGGGGGCGGGTCAGCCCCAGCATTTT. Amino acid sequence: CASSLGQGAGQPQHF.

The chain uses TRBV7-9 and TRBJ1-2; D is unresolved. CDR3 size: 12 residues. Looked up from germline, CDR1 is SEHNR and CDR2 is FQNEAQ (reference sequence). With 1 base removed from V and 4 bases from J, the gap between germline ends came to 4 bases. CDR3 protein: CASSLGGYGYTF. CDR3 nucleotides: TGTGCCAGCAGCTTAGGAGGCTATGGCTACACCTTC.

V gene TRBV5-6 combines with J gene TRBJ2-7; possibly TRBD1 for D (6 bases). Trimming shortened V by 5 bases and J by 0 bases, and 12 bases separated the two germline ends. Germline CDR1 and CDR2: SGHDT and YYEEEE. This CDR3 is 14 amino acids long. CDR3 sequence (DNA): TGTGCCAGCAGTCCCGGACAGCCCTCCTACGAGCAGTACTTC. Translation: CASSPGQPSYEQYF.

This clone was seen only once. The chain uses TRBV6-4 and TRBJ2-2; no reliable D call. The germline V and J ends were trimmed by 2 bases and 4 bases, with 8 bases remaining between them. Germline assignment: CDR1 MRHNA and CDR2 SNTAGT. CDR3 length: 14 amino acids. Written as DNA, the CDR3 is TGTGCCAGCAGTGACGCCCCGGGCACCGGGGAGCTGTTTTTT. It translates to CASSDAPGTGELFF.

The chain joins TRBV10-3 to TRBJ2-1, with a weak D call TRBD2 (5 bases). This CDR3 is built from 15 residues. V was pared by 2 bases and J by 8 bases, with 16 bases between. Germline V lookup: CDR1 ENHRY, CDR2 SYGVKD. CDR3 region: CAISETSGRGDEQFF. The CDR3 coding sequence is TGTGCCATCAGTGAGACATCGGGCCGGGGAGATGAGCAGTTCTTC.